These 9 T cell receptor beta chains were all obtained from the same sample, sequenced in a study of OX40 agonist ivuxolimab in advanced cancers. Sequencing was performed with immunoSEQ multiplex PCR; in TCRdb, only in-frame clones are kept and a portion is missing. In the table there are more than 75,000 clones, about 81% of which are singletons. The source material was CD4+ or CD8+ T cells sorted from blood, sampled in a trial of the OX40 agonist ivuxolimab. These receptor sequences come from an adult with an advanced solid tumor such as melanoma, head and neck, liver or kidney cancer.

This rearrangement joins TRBV5-6 to TRBJ2-3; TRBD1 aligns across 7 bases. CDR1 and CDR2 (germline): SGHDT, YYEEEE. The CDR3 contains 13 residues. With V trimmed by 6 bases and J by 2 bases, 3 bases remained unmatched. CDR3 loop: CASKGQNTDTQYF. The CDR3 DNA follows: TGTGCCAGCAAGGGACAGAACACAGATACGCAGTATTTT.

The gene calls are TRBV28 and TRBJ2-5; TRBD1 matches at 8 bases. Germline V lookup: CDR1 MDHEN, CDR2 SYDVKM. The V and J ends lost 2 bases and 6 bases, in that order; junction bases with no gene match: 8. This CDR3 has 15 amino acids. The CDR3 is CASSLPDDRGKTQYF. In DNA, the CDR3 is TGTGCCAGCAGTTTACCAGACGACAGGGGAAAGACCCAGTACTTC.

On this clone: Mismatch with germline at one junction end may stem from a read error. The V and J genes are TRBV7-7 and TRBJ2-2, with D tentatively TRBD1 (6 bases). Germline CDR1 reads SSHAT; CDR2 reads FNYEAQ (reference sequence). The CDR3 extends over 16 amino acids. The CDR3 DNA sequence: TGTGCTAGCAGCTTAGGGCGGACAGTGAACACCGGGGAGCTGTTTTTT. It specifies CASSLGRTVNTGELFF. Variable domain in full (rest from reference TRBV7-7 and TRBJ2-2): GAGVSQSPRYKVTKRGQDVTLRCDPISSHATLYWYQQALGQGPEFLTYFNYEAQPDKSGLPSDRFSAERPEGSISTLTIQRTEQRDSAMYRCASSLGRTVNTGELFFGEGSRLTVL.

This chain connects TRBV5-6 to TRBJ2-1, with D possibly called TRBD1 or TRBD2 (5 bases each). The CDR3 length is 14 residues. Trimming pared 4 bases from V and 4 bases from J, leaving 12 bases between. Germline lookup yields CDR1 SGHDT and CDR2 YYEEEE. The CDR3 nucleotides are TGTGCCAGCAGCACCGGGACGTTATACAATGAGCAGTTCTTC. Translation gives CASSTGTLYNEQFF.

This clone came up a few times. The V and J genes are TRBV28 and TRBJ2-7; a weak D match, TRBD1 (6 bases). CDR1 and CDR2 from the germline V gene are MDHEN and SYDVKM. Trimming removed 3 bases at V and 7 bases at J, with 10 bases between. This CDR3 is built from 12 residues. CDR3 DNA sequence: TGTGCCAGCAGTTTGACAGGTAGGGAGCAGTACGTC. Its protein is CASSLTGREQYV.

As DNA, the CDR3 is TGTGCCAGCAGTTCTCCGGGCCGAAACACTGAAGCTTTCTTT. Its translation is CASSSPGRNTEAFF. V is TRBV6-6 and J is TRBJ1-1; D is unresolved. V lost 4 bases and J lost 2, with 11 bases in between. CDR3 length: 14 amino acids. CDR1 MNHNY and CDR2 SVGAGI come from the germline V gene (reference sequence).

The V call is TRBV5-1, the J call TRBJ2-2; TRBD1 matches 8 bases. The V gene end was trimmed by 0 bases and the J gene end by 5 bases; junction bases not matched to a gene: 6. CDR3 size: 16 residues. Germline values: CDR1 SGHRS, CDR2 YFSETQ. The chain's CDR3 is CASSLEAGGRTGELFF. Written as DNA, the CDR3 is TGCGCCAGCAGCTTGGAGGCAGGGGGCCGGACCGGGGAGCTGTTTTTT. The full variable domain, with the rest looked up from reference TRBV5-1 and TRBJ2-2, is KAGVTQTPRYLIKTRGQQVTLSCSPISGHRSVSWYQQTPGQGLQFLFEYFSETQRNKGNFPGRFSGRQFSNSRSEMNVSTLELGDSALYLCASSLEAGGRTGELFFGEGSRLTVL.

The V call is TRBV5-6, the J call TRBJ2-3; D assignment may be TRBD1 or TRBD2 (5 bases each). V gave up 4 bases and J gave up 2 bases, with 14 bases separating them. CDR1 is SGHDT and CDR2 is YYEEEE in the germline V gene. The length of the CDR3 is 15 residues. The CDR3 DNA sequence: TGTGCCAGCAGCCGCCGGGACCGATACACAGATACGCAGTATTTT. Translation gives CASSRRDRYTDTQYF.

The V and J genes are TRBV19 and TRBJ1-4; D gene ambiguous. Germline V gene lookup returns CDR1 LNHDA and CDR2 SQIVND (reference sequence). V lost 3 bases and J 0 bases, leaving 8 bases between the germline ends. This CDR3 is built from 15 residues. CDR3 nucleotide sequence: TGTGCCAGTAGTATTGTACAGTCAACTAATGAAAAACTGTTTTTT. Amino acid sequence: CASSIVQSTNEKLFF.